What follows describes a single T cell receptor beta chain. Its antigen is unknown. PCR was performed using 60 Vbeta and 13 Jbeta primers. Only in-frame clones appear in the TCRdb table, and some are missing; sequencing was by immunoSEQ multiplex PCR. The table lists around 140,000 clones, 70% to 80% of them singletons, with 1.8% in the top ten. The data are from a study of cytomegalovirus exposure and HLA in healthy donors. Broader study findings: There were under 200 TCR beta chains listed as cytomegalovirus-associated. Reports credit the classifier with highly specific, highly sensitive diagnosis of cytomegalovirus status.

While unrecorded immune exposures were likely, the donors were nominally healthy when sampled. Sample: PBMCs. The sequence derives from a female donor in good health and CMV-seropositive.

The DNA for the CDR3 is TGTGCCAGCAGTACAGCGGCCCAAGAGACCCAGTACTTC. Translation: CASSTAAQETQYF. This chain connects TRBV11-2 to TRBJ2-5; D is perhaps TRBD2 (5 bases). The CDR3 spans 13 residues. Germline V gene lookup returns CDR1 SGHAT and CDR2 FQNNGV. V lost 6 bases, J lost 1 base, and 9 bases lay in between.